These T cell receptor beta chains were read from a single sample in a study of early T cells in non-severe SARS-CoV-2 infection. One entry per CDR3 protein results from TCRdb running MiXCR on the 5' RACE reads. The data hold about 46,000 distinct CDR3 sequences, with roughly a tenth observed a single time. Source: whole blood, taken at baseline. These receptors came from an adult who was a healthcare worker with PCR-confirmed SARS-CoV-2 infection or an uninfected control (not recorded which). The CDR3 runs from the conserved cysteine through the conserved F or W. D genes are given only for firm matches. Size is omitted from some rows. Given values are once, few, many or a class for expanded clones.

>-|-|TRBJ2-5|TRBV20-1
CSASDQQGKTQYF
TGCAGTGCTAGTGACCAACAGGGCAAGACCCAGTACTTC
>TRBD1|-|TRBJ1-1|TRBV5-1
CASTMETGKGTEAFF
TGCGCCAGCACCATGGAGACAGGGAAGGGTACTGAAGCTTTCTTT
>-|many|TRBJ1-2|TRBV20-1
CSAAQGFPMRYTF
TGCAGTGCTGCCCAGGGGTTCCCTATGCGGTACACCTTC
>TRBD2|few|TRBJ2-3|TRBV18
CASSPVAGGQKDTQYF
TGTGCCAGCTCACCCGTCGCGGGAGGGCAGAAAGATACGCAGTATTTT
>-|once|TRBJ2-3|TRBV7-2
CASSVFSASTDTLYF
TGTGCCAGCAGCGTTTTTAGCGCTAGCACAGATACGCTGTATTTT
>TRBD1|many|TRBJ2-3|TRBV7-2
CASNQQGLRTDTQYF
TGTGCCAGCAACCAACAGGGGCTCCGCACAGATACGCAGTATTTT
>TRBD1|few|TRBJ1-2|TRBV20-1
CSAPRGGTNYGYTF
TGCAGTGCGCCCAGGGGGGGTACTAACTATGGCTACACCTTC
>TRBD2|-|TRBJ2-1|TRBV6-5
CASSYERSGALYNEQFF
TGTGCCAGCAGTTACGAACGTAGCGGGGCGCTTTACAATGAGCAGTTCTTC
>-|few|TRBJ2-2|TRBV28
CASRKQDGELFF
TGTGCCAGCCGTAAGCAGGACGGGGAGCTGTTTTTT
>TRBD2|few|TRBJ2-5|TRBV20-1
CSALAGVGETQYF
TGCAGTGCCCTAGCGGGAGTGGGAGAGACCCAGTACTTC
>TRBD2|-|TRBJ2-1|TRBV20-1
CSASRRLATYNEQFF
TGCAGTGCTAGCCGGCGACTAGCCACCTACAATGAGCAGTTCTTC
>TRBD2|-|TRBJ2-3|TRBV12-3/TRBV12-4
CASTLLTSTTDTQYF
TGTGCCAGCACCCTCTTGACTAGCACAACAGATACGCAGTATTTT
>TRBD2|-|TRBJ2-5|TRBV2
CASNSGGAGETQYF
TGTGCCAGCAATTCCGGGGGGGCAGGGGAGACCCAGTACTTC
>-|many|TRBJ1-3|TRBV18
CASSWDTSSGNTIYF
TGTGCCAGCTCATGGGACACCAGCTCTGGAAACACCATATATTTT
>-|few|TRBJ2-5|TRBV2
CASSEERGETQYF
TGTGCCAGCAGTGAGGAAAGGGGAGAGACCCAGTACTTC
>TRBD1|many|TRBJ1-2|TRBV30
CAWSVDGQAYYGYTF
TGTGCCTGGAGTGTGGACGGACAGGCCTACTATGGCTACACCTTC
>TRBD1|few|TRBJ2-7|TRBV12-3/TRBV12-4
CASSLQGAHEQYF
TGTGCCAGCAGTTTACAGGGGGCGCACGAGCAGTACTTC
>-|many|TRBJ2-1|TRBV29-1
CSVEGYEQFF
TGCAGCGTTGAGGGCTATGAGCAGTTCTTC
>-|few|TRBJ2-7|TRBV30
CAWTGDPYEQYF
TGTGCCTGGACGGGGGACCCCTACGAGCAGTACTTC
>-|-|TRBJ2-7|TRBV7-2
CASSLGSQAGQYF
TGTGCCAGCAGCCTAGGGTCCCAAGCTGGGCAGTACTTC
>-|many|TRBJ1-2|TRBV6-6
CASSVGQGYGYTF
TGTGCCAGCAGTGTCGGGCAGGGCTATGGCTACACCTTC
>-|many|TRBJ1-1|TRBV6-5
CASSSEYLGGAGNTEAFF
TGTGCCAGCAGTTCCGAATACCTGGGGGGCGCCGGTAACACTGAAGCTTTCTTT
>TRBD1|few|TRBJ1-2|TRBV19
CASTSRDSALSNYGYTF
TGTGCCAGTACCTCCCGGGACAGCGCCCTTTCTAACTATGGCTACACCTTC
>-|many|TRBJ1-1|TRBV7-2
CASSLRQNTEAFF
TGTGCCAGCAGCTTAAGGCAGAACACTGAAGCTTTCTTT
>TRBD1|-|TRBJ1-1|TRBV20-1
CSAKFIGGTGYTEAFF
TGCAGTGCTAAATTCATTGGGGGGACAGGGTACACTGAAGCTTTCTTT
>-|few|TRBJ2-1|TRBV20-1
CSATLRDNEQFF
TGCAGTGCTACACTCAGGGACAATGAGCAGTTCTTC
>-|many|TRBJ2-3|TRBV10-3
CAIRGNSQGVSTDTQYF
TGTGCCATCAGAGGTAACTCACAGGGAGTGAGCACAGATACGCAGTATTTT
>-|-|TRBJ1-1|TRBV20-1
CSARNRAEAFF
TGCAGTGCTAGAAATCGGGCTGAAGCTTTCTTT
>-|few|TRBJ1-2|TRBV6-1
CASSERSLGGYTF
TGTGCCAGCAGTGAACGAAGTCTGGGTGGCTACACCTTC
>-|few|TRBJ2-7|TRBV4-1
CASSQESTGSYEQYF
TGCGCCAGCAGCCAAGAATCGACGGGGTCCTACGAGCAGTACTTC
>TRBD2|-|TRBJ2-1|TRBV7-2
CASSPHSSGAANEQFF
TGTGCCAGCAGCCCCCACTCGAGCGGGGCTGCCAATGAGCAGTTCTTC
>TRBD2|-|TRBJ2-1|TRBV29-1
CSVLGLAGANEQFF
TGCAGCGTCCTGGGGCTAGCGGGGGCCAATGAGCAGTTCTTC
>-|-|TRBJ2-3|TRBV2
CASSGAGPTDTQYF
TGTGCCAGCAGTGGGGCGGGGCCCACAGATACGCAGTATTTT